These 16 T cell receptor beta chains were all obtained from the same sample, sequenced in a study of blood T cell repertoires in COVID-19. TCRdb keeps only in-frame clones here, not all; method: immunoSEQ multiplex PCR. In the table there are around 86,000 clones, 85% of which are singletons. Sequencing was carried out using peripheral blood. The receptors originated from an elderly man with acute or convalescent COVID-19.

V gene TRBV3-1 (or the pseudogene TRBV3-2) combines with J gene TRBJ1-2; the D is unclear. Per germline, CDR1 LGHDT and CDR2 YNNKEL (reference sequence). The CDR3 loop spans 14 amino acids. V lost 0 bases and J lost 2, with 7 bases in between. CDR3 protein: CASSQDLSNYGYTF. CDR3 bases: TGTGCCAGCAGCCAAGACCTATCCAACTATGGCTACACCTTC.

This clone ranks as medium-sized (0.01 to 0.1%). V is TRBV24-1 and J is TRBJ2-1; 13 positions match TRBD2. The CDR3 has 17 residues. V lost 5 bases to trimming and J lost 2 bases; unmatched junction nucleotides: 5. Germline V gene lookup returns CDR1 KGHDR and CDR2 SFDVKD. CDR3: CATSGPTSGRAYNEQFF. In DNA form, the CDR3 reads TGTGCCACCAGTGGACCAACTAGCGGGAGGGCCTACAATGAGCAGTTCTTC.

The rearrangement joins TRBV7-2 to TRBJ2-7, with a possible D match to TRBD2 (6 bases). This CDR3 is 12 amino acids long. CDR1 and CDR2 from the germline V gene are SGHTA and FQGNSA. Trimming left V 6 bases short and J 5 bases short, with 11 bases between. The CDR3 here is CASRAGGDEQYF. The CDR3 DNA reads TGTGCCAGCAGAGCGGGCGGCGACGAGCAGTACTTC. Using reference TRBV7-2 and TRBJ2-7 for the parts outside the CDR3, the full variable domain is GAGVSQSPSNKVTEKGKDVELRCDPISGHTALYWYRQSLGQGLEFLIYFQGNSAPDKSGLPSDRFSAERTGGSVSTLTIQRTQQEDSAVYLCASRAGGDEQYFGPGTRLTVT.

This chain joins TRBV19 and TRBJ2-3; 8 positions agree with TRBD2. The CDR3 is 13 amino acids. The V segment lost 5 bases and the J segment 4 bases; nucleotides outside the gene matches: 2. The germline V gene has CDR1 LNHDA and CDR2 SQIVND (reference sequence). CDR3 sequence: CASSAGGADTQYF. CDR3 DNA sequence: TGTGCCAGTAGTGCCGGGGGGGCAGATACGCAGTATTTT.

The CDR3 loop reads CASSSSSYEQYF. The CDR3, as DNA: TGCGCCAGCAGCTCGAGCTCCTACGAGCAGTACTTC. The chain recombines TRBV5-1 with TRBJ2-7; no definite D call. The CDR3 totals 12 residues. V gave up 3 bases and J gave up 0 bases, with 4 bases separating them. Germline-derived CDR1 and CDR2 are SGHRS and YFSETQ. Using reference TRBV5-1 and TRBJ2-7 for the parts outside the CDR3, the full variable domain is KAGVTQTPRYLIKTRGQQVTLSCSPISGHRSVSWYQQTPGQGLQFLFEYFSETQRNKGNFPGRFSGRQFSNSRSEMNVSTLELGDSALYLCASSSSSYEQYFGPGTRLTVT.

This clone was counted a single time. The chain couples TRBV3-1 (or the pseudogene TRBV3-2) to TRBJ1-5; D remains unclear. The V end was cut by 4 bases, the J end by 9 bases, with 13 bases between. Germline values: CDR1 LGHDT, CDR2 YNNKEL (reference sequence). The CDR3 covers 13 residues. CDR3 in DNA: TGTGCCAGCAGCCCAATGGTCGGTCTGCCCCAGCATTTT. Its protein is CASSPMVGLPQHF.

J is TRBJ2-6 and V is TRBV5-1, with D tentatively TRBD2 (5 bases). V was shortened by 2 bases and J by 0 bases, with 15 bases between the two germline ends. The CDR3 length is 18 residues. Per the germline V gene, CDR1 is SGHRS and CDR2 is YFSETQ. CDR3 bases: TGCGCCAGCAGCTTATTTGCCGGGGAAACCTCTGGGGCCAACGTCCTGACTTTC. Translated, it gives CASSLFAGETSGANVLTF. The full variable domain, in which reference TRBV5-1 and TRBJ2-6 provide the parts outside the CDR3, is KAGVTQTPRYLIKTRGQQVTLSCSPISGHRSVSWYQQTPGQGLQFLFEYFSETQRNKGNFPGRFSGRQFSNSRSEMNVSTLELGDSALYLCASSLFAGETSGANVLTFGAGSRLTVL.

This sequence joins TRBV5-4 and TRBJ2-1, with TRBD2 as a possible D gene (5 bases). Deletions cut 1 base from V and 8 bases from J, with 13 bases between. Germline lookup yields CDR1 SGHNT and CDR2 YYREEE (reference sequence). CDR3 size: 14 residues. The CDR3 DNA reads as TGTGCCAGCAGCTTGTCTCCTAGCATGGATGAGCAGTTCTTC. It specifies CASSLSPSMDEQFF.

This clone was seen only a few times. The V call is TRBV30, the J call TRBJ1-1; no firm D call. The germline V gene has CDR1 GTSNPN and CDR2 SVGIG (reference sequence). The CDR3 loop spans 16 amino acids. The V end was cut by 3 bases, the J end by 0 bases, with 17 bases between. CDR3 amino acids: CAWSARLGGVNTEAFF. The CDR3 DNA reads as TGTGCCTGGAGCGCGAGGCTGGGCGGGGTGAACACTGAAGCTTTCTTT.

The rearrangement joins TRBV29-1 to TRBJ2-7; D might be TRBD2 (5 bases). The V gene lost 1 base and the J gene lost 7 bases, with 11 bases spanning the gap. Germline assignment: CDR1 SQVTM and CDR2 ANQGSEA. The CDR3 length is 12 residues. The CDR3 protein is CSVEGTEREQYF. The CDR3 DNA reads as TGCAGCGTTGAAGGCACAGAGCGGGAGCAGTACTTC.

Points on this clone: The DNA is left out, because the CDR3 cannot be placed on it with certainty; the CDR3 is given as TCRdb lists it. This chain uses TRBV7-2 with TRBJ2-7; TRBD2, as called in the table, went unchecked against the DNA. The CDR3 spans 16 residues, counting both ends. The germline CDR1 and CDR2 sequences are SGHTA and FQGNSA. CDR3 loop: CASSFLWTSGNYEQYF.

This clone was picked up a small number of times. V is TRBV4-1 and J is TRBJ1-3, with 8 bases that match TRBD1. The V gene end was trimmed by 2 bases and the J gene end by 3 bases; junction bases not matched to a gene: 3. Germline lookup yields CDR1 MGHRA and CDR2 YSYEKL. CDR3 length: 15 residues. The CDR3 coding sequence is TGCGCCAGCAGCCAAATGGACAGGGTTGGAAACACCATATATTTT. Its translation: CASSQMDRVGNTIYF.

This clone was seen only once. The chain employs TRBV7-2 and TRBJ2-3; 13 bases align to TRBD2. CDR1 and CDR2 (germline): SGHTA, FQGNSA. Trimming removed 5 bases from V and 4 bases from J; junction bases left unmatched: 6. This CDR3 has 16 residues. The CDR3 loop is CASSRTSGSVADTQYF. The CDR3 DNA reads as TGTGCCAGCAGCCGGACTAGCGGGAGCGTCGCAGATACGCAGTATTTT.

The chain combines TRBV30 with TRBJ2-7; 14 bases agree with TRBD2. The CDR3 is made up of 18 amino acids. Germline CDR1 and CDR2: GTSNPN and SVGIG (reference sequence). V gave up 8 bases and J gave up 2 bases; unmatched junction bases: 17. The DNA of the CDR3 is TGTGCCACCAACCCATCCGGGACTAGCGGGAGATATCCCTACGAGCAGTACTTC. This sequence encodes CATNPSGTSGRYPYEQYF. Full variable domain (remainder filled in from reference TRBV30 and TRBJ2-7): SQTIHQWPATLVQPVGSPLSLECTVEGTSNPNLYWYRQAAGRGLQLLFYSVGIGQISSEVPQNLSASRPQDRQFILSSKKLLLSDSGFYLCATNPSGTSGRYPYEQYFGPGTRLTVT.

The sample holds many counts of this clone. This rearrangement joins TRBV10-3 to TRBJ2-7; weak D call: TRBD2 (6 bases). CDR1 is ENHRY and CDR2 is SYGVKD in the germline V gene. The germline V and J ends were trimmed by 5 bases and 2 bases, with 16 bases remaining between them. This CDR3 is built from 15 residues. The CDR3 nucleotides read TGTGCCATCAGTCCCCCGTCGGGGGTCGCCTACGAGCAGTACTTC. Translated, it gives CAISPPSGVAYEQYF.

Details on this clone: This specimen includes other DNA sequences encoding the same CDR3. This rearrangement joins TRBV27 to TRBJ2-5, with 10 bases matching TRBD2. Germline CDR1 reads MNHEY; CDR2 reads SMNVEV (reference sequence). V trimming: 4 bases; J trimming: 5 bases; junction bases outside the gene matches: 7. The CDR3 totals 15 residues. The CDR3 DNA reads as TGTGCCAGCAGTTCCCCTAGCGGGAGCCAGGAGACCCAGTACTTC. Residues: CASSSPSGSQETQYF.